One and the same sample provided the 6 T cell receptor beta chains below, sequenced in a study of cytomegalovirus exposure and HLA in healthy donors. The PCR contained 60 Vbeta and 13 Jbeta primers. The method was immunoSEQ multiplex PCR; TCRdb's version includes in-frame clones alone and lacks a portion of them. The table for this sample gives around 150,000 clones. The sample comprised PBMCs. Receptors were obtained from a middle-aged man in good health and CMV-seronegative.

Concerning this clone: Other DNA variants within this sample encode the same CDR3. CDR3 loop: CASRGQGNTEAFF. CDR3 DNA: TGTGCCAGCAGGGGACAGGGAAACACTGAAGCTTTCTTT. The chain carries TRBV2 and TRBJ1-1, with 9 bases fitting TRBD1. Germline V gene data show CDR1 as SNHLY and CDR2 as FYNNEI. The J segment lost 2 bases and the V segment lost 6 bases, leaving 1 base of the junction unmatched. CDR3 length: 13 residues.

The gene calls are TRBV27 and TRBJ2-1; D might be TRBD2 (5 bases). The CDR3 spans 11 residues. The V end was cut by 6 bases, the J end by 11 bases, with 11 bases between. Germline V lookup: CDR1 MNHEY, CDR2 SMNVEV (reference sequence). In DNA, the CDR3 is TGTGCCAGCAGCTCGGGATACAAGCAGTTCTTC. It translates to CASSSGYKQFF.

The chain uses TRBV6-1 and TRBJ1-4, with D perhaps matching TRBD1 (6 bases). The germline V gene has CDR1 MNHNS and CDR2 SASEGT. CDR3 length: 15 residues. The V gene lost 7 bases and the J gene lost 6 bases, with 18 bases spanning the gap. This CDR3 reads CASNSGGGGDEKLFF. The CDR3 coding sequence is TGTGCCAGCAACTCTGGCGGGGGCGGTGATGAAAAACTGTTTTTT.

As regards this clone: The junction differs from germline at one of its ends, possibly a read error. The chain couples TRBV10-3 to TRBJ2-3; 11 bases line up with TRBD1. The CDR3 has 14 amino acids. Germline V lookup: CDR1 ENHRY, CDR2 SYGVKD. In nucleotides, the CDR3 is TGTGCCATCAGTGAGTCGTACGGACAGGGGGCCCGACTTTTT. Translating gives CAISESYGQGARLF.

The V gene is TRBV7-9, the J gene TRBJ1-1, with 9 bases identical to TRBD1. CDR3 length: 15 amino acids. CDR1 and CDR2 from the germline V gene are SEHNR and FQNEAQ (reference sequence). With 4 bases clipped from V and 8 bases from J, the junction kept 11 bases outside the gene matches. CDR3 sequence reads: CASSSDTHRGREAFF. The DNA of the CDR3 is TGTGCCAGCAGCTCAGACACGCACAGGGGGCGGGAAGCTTTCTTT. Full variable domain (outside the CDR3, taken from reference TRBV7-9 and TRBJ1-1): DTGVSQNPRHKITKRGQNVTFRCDPISEHNRLYWYRQTLGQGPEFLTYFQNEAQLEKSRLLSDRFSAERPKGSFSTLEIQRTEQGDSAMYLCASSSDTHRGREAFFGQGTRLTVV.

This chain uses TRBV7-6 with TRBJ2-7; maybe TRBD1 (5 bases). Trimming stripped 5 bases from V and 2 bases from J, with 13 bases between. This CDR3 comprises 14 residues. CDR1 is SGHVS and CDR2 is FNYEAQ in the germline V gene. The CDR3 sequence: CASSPGSQAYEQYF. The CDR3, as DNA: TGTGCCAGCAGCCCAGGGTCCCAGGCCTACGAGCAGTACTTC. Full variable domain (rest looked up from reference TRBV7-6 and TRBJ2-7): GAGVSQSPRYKVTKRGQDVALRCDPISGHVSLYWYRQALGQGPEFLTYFNYEAQQDKSGLPNDRFSAERPEGSISTLTIQRTEQRDSAMYRCASSPGSQAYEQYFGPGTRLTVT.